This T cell receptor (beta chain) was retrieved from a study of T cell responses to AZD1222 COVID-19 vaccine. Study in general: Second-dose intervals of approximately 4 or approximately 12 weeks were pooled. Study findings and constraints: Vaccine-associated CD4 TCRs spanned spike, dominant at 160-218 and 743-854. The breadth and depth of Spike-specific TCRs increased once two AZD1222 doses had been given. In the spike-specific TCR repertoire, nearly half reportedly target unmutated variant regions.

Sequencing used immunoSEQ multiplex PCR; TCRdb keeps in-frame clones, though not all of them. The data show about 83,000 clones, roughly 86% seen once. This clone was picked up one time. Antigen unknown. The sequence was obtained from an adult in good health. The sample in question was peripheral blood, obtained on day 0 of AZD1222 vaccination.

In DNA form, the CDR3 reads TGTGCCAGCAGCCGGAGGGACAGGGGTAGTGAAAAACTGTTTTTT. Translation: CASSRRDRGSEKLFF. The gene calls are TRBV5-4 and TRBJ1-4; 10 bases match TRBD1. Trimming took 4 bases from V and 7 from J; bases not matched to a gene: 7. CDR1 and CDR2 (germline): SGHNT, YYREEE (reference sequence). CDR3 length: 15 amino acids.